A few counts support the clone carrying this T cell receptor (beta chain). The antigen is unknown. This sample is part of a study of post-analysis software for immune sequencing data. Study-wide context: Recorded disease courses covered relapsing-remitting, secondary progressive and progressive-relapsing multiple sclerosis. Some patients had no subtype annotation.

The study's findings and limits: Controls had lower frequencies than patients of about 5 TRBV segments, which included TRBV5-6, TRBV5-1 and TRBV20-1.

The V end lost 8 bases, the J end lost 0 bases, and 8 bases lay between the germline ends. The CDR3 length is 14 residues. The germline CDR1 and CDR2 sequences are SGHTA and FQGNSA. The TCR beta cDNA libraries carried unique molecular identifiers. Each CDR3 protein gets one entry after TCRdb re-called the PCR reads with MiXCR. Of 700,000 to 900,000 distinct CDR3 sequences in the sample, roughly 46% were seen once. Input material: blood. The receptor's source is a girl between 10 and 17 years old with multiple sclerosis. V is TRBV7-2 and J is TRBJ2-6; possible D gene TRBD2, 6 bases. Written as DNA, the CDR3 is TGTGCCAGCCCCGGGGGCTCTGGGGCCAACGTCCTGACTTTC. Protein sequence: CASPGGSGANVLTF.